This TCR beta chain was documented in a study of T cells in Graves' hyperthyroidism and ophthalmopathy. With respect to this clonotype: Its antigen is undetermined.

General study points: Stable hyperthyroidism was separated from ophthalmopathy by a model based on 13 V-J features. Most thyroid clonotypes expanded above 0.001 were also detected in blood.

Authors of the study amplified TCR beta CDR3 regions from RNA transcripts. HTBI primers were the set used in a first-round RT-PCR of the TCR CDR3. A single record per CDR3 protein comes from TCRdb applying MiXCR to the multiplex PCR reads. The sample holds about 600,000 distinct CDR3 sequences, 16% seen once. Each diagnosis drew on symptoms, thyroxine, TRAb, thyroid ultrasound and orbital computed tomography findings. This CDR3 is built from 13 residues. Trimming took off 5 bases at V and 3 bases at J, with 10 bases between the two ends. Germline V gives CDR1 SGHTA, CDR2 FQGNSA. The material sequenced was blood. The V gene is TRBV7-2, the J gene TRBJ1-1; D is possibly TRBD1 (5 bases). The TCR comes from a middle-aged woman with Graves' ophthalmopathy. DNA of the CDR3: TGTGCCAGCAGCCGTGACAGTGACACTGAAGCTTTCTTT. Amino acids: CASSRDSDTEAFF.